This T cell receptor beta chain came from a study of T cell repertoires in cytomegalovirus infection. As for the study in general: Shared public TCR beta signatures pointed to both CMV infection and a matching HLA type. General study findings and limits: Within the response measured ex vivo, HLA-C-restricted CMV-specific TCR beta clonotypes were dominant.

This clonotype was observed a few times. As yet, its antigen is unknown. TCRdb fed the reads into MiXCR, producing one record per CDR3 protein. The table has about 110,000 distinct CDR3 sequences, 10% seen once. With 3 bases removed from V and 4 bases from J, the gap between germline ends came to 7 bases. In germline, CDR1 is LNHDA, CDR2 SQIVND (reference sequence). CDR3 length: 13 amino acids. Sequenced sample: PBMCs, sequenced either directly or after in vitro stimulation (not recorded which). The clonotype originates from a human donor in good health (CMV status not recorded). Some clones in this sample may be carry-over from other donors' samples. This sequence joins TRBV19 and TRBJ1-5; no clear D. The CDR3 coding sequence is TGTGCCAGTAGTATTCCCCGGAATCAGCCCCAGCATTTT. Protein sequence: CASSIPRNQPQHF.